This TCR beta chain derives from a study of shared clonotypes between healthy human individuals. Libraries were prepared by immunoSEQ multiplex PCR; TCRdb keeps only in-frame clonotypes and omits some of them. The sample includes about 1.5 million clones, approximately 98% seen only once; the top ten take roughly 0.45%. CDR3 length: 17 residues. Germline V gene lookup returns CDR1 SGHDN and CDR2 FVKESK. Trimming removed 4 bases from V and 5 bases from J; junction bases left unmatched: 14. The J gene is TRBJ2-1, the V gene TRBV14, with TRBD1 matching over 7 bases. This clonotype was obtained from a man younger than 40 in good health. Sequenced sample: naive CD4+ T cells sorted from blood. The subset here: CD45RA+ positively selected. CDR3: CASSLYRSSGTDNEQFF. The DNA of the CDR3 is TGTGCCAGCAGCCTATACCGATCTTCCGGGACAGACAATGAGCAGTTCTTC.